The 31 T cell receptor beta chains below were found in one sample sequenced in a study of blood T cells in healthy people across ages. Alongside a J-beta primer mix, a sample-barcoded 5' primer served in a second PCR lasting about 7 to 12 cycles. TCRdb recomputed calls from the 5' RACE reads with MiXCR, one row per CDR3 protein. This table has 780,000 or so distinct CDR3 sequences, roughly three fifths appearing once. Sequenced: blood. The receptors here all came from a man between 40 and 49 years old in good health.

The chain couples TRBV7-9 to TRBJ2-5; D may correspond to TRBD1 or TRBD2 (5 bases each). The V and J ends lost 0 bases and 4 bases respectively, with 24 bases between them. Germline V CDR1 and CDR2: SEHNR, FQNEAQ (reference sequence). CDR3 length equals 19 residues. CDR3 in amino acids: CASSLAPWLDGTHPETQYF. The CDR3 DNA reads as TGTGCCAGCAGCTTAGCCCCCTGGTTGGACGGGACCCACCCAGAGACCCAGTACTTC.

The chain joins TRBV11-2 to TRBJ2-1; 11 positions agree with TRBD2. The germline V gene encodes CDR1 SGHAT and CDR2 FQNNGV. With 8 bases clipped from V and 4 bases from J, the junction kept 10 bases outside the gene matches. The CDR3 extends over 16 amino acids. The CDR3 DNA reads as TGTGCCAGCTTAGGGTGGGCTAGCGGGAGGTACAATGAGCAGTTCTTC. Its protein is CASLGWASGRYNEQFF.

The gene calls are TRBV20-1 and TRBJ2-3; D is unresolved. Trimming took off 6 bases at V and 0 bases at J, with 13 bases between the two ends. The germline V gene has CDR1 DFQATT and CDR2 SNEGSKA (reference sequence). The CDR3 is 14 amino acids. This CDR3 reads CSAPRTESTDTQYF. The CDR3 coding sequence is TGCAGTGCCCCCAGAACGGAGAGCACAGATACGCAGTATTTT.

In regard to this clonotype: At one end the junction does not follow the germline gene, possibly because of a read error. The J gene is TRBJ2-7, the V gene TRBV20-1, with D possibly being TRBD1 or TRBD2 (5 bases each). The CDR3 spans 11 residues. CDR1 DFQATT and CDR2 SNEGSKA come from the germline V gene (reference sequence). CDR3 region: CSASGAYGQYF. For the CDR3, the DNA is TGCAGTGCTAGCGGGGCCTACGGGCAGTACTTC.

The V and J genes are TRBV29-1 and TRBJ1-5; a possible D gene is TRBD1 (6 bases). With 6 bases removed from V and 5 bases from J, the gap between germline ends came to 11 bases. The CDR3 spans 12 residues. Germline CDR1 SQVTM, CDR2 ANQGSEA. The CDR3 spells CSVQTGYQPQHF. CDR3 DNA sequence: TGCAGCGTACAGACAGGTTATCAGCCCCAGCATTTT.

This clonotype was seen only a few times. This chain uses TRBV25-1 with TRBJ2-7, with TRBD2 as a possible D gene (5 bases). Germline V CDR1 and CDR2: MGHDK, SYGVNS. The CDR3 runs 14 residues. Trimming left V 6 bases short and J 1 base short, with 13 bases between. CDR3 sequence reads: CASRGVGSSYEQYF. Written as DNA, the CDR3 is TGTGCCAGCAGAGGCGTAGGGAGTTCCTACGAGCAGTACTTC.

The chain couples TRBV20-1 to TRBJ2-3; 11 bases map to TRBD2. The CDR3 runs 15 residues. After removal of 5 bases from V and 5 bases from J, the junction contained 9 bases not matched to a gene. CDR1 DFQATT and CDR2 SNEGSKA come from the germline V gene (reference sequence). The CDR3 reads CSAPRGLAEGDTQYF. CDR3 coding DNA: TGCAGTGCTCCCCGGGGACTAGCGGAGGGAGATACGCAGTATTTT.

This clonotype was found once. DNA for the CDR3: TGTGCCAGCAGTGATACGCCAGGGGGCGCTTACTATGGCTACACCTTC. It encodes CASSDTPGGAYYGYTF. The chain uses TRBV2 and TRBJ1-2; TRBD1 aligns across 8 bases. This CDR3 has 16 amino acids. Germline V gene lookup returns CDR1 SNHLY and CDR2 FYNNEI. The J segment lost 3 bases and the V segment lost 3 bases, leaving 9 bases of the junction unmatched.

The chain joins TRBV28 to TRBJ2-1, with D possibly being TRBD2 (5 bases). V lost 7 bases and J lost 7, with 23 bases in between. CDR3 length: 16 residues. Germline V gene sequence: CDR1 MDHEN, CDR2 SYDVKM. The CDR3 DNA sequence: TGTGCCAGCACCGGGTATGCCGTGACCCCGGGGAATGAGCAGTTCTTC. It encodes CASTGYAVTPGNEQFF.

The CDR3 reads CATGLAGETQYF. The CDR3 DNA is TGTGCCACCGGGCTAGCGGGAGAGACCCAGTACTTC. The rearrangement joins TRBV10-3 to TRBJ2-5; 8 bases map to TRBD2. The ends lost 10 bases at V and 4 bases at J; junction bases unmatched: 5. The CDR3 covers 12 residues. Per germline, CDR1 ENHRY and CDR2 SYGVKD.

This clonotype was counted only a few times. The V and J genes are TRBV4-3 and TRBJ2-7; the D gene is possibly TRBD2 (5 bases). The V end lost 0 bases, the J end lost 2 bases, and 14 bases lay between the germline ends. The length of the CDR3 is 16 residues. Germline V gives CDR1 LGHNA, CDR2 YSLEER. This CDR3 reads CASSQDSSGRTYEQYF. CDR3 DNA sequence: TGCGCCAGCAGCCAAGATTCCAGCGGTAGGACCTACGAGCAGTACTTC.

This sequence joins TRBV5-1 and TRBJ2-1, with D possibly TRBD2 on 5 matching bases. This CDR3 spans 16 amino acids. V was pared by 0 bases and J by 5 bases, with 15 bases between. Per the germline V gene, CDR1 is SGHRS and CDR2 is YFSETQ. CDR3 loop: CASSLEIDYPDNEQFF. The CDR3 nucleotides read TGCGCCAGCAGCTTGGAGATAGACTACCCTGACAATGAGCAGTTCTTC.

In this sample, this clonotype turned up once. The genes are TRBV20-1 and TRBJ1-1; perhaps TRBD1 as D (5 bases). Looked up from germline, CDR1 is DFQATT and CDR2 is SNEGSKA (reference sequence). This CDR3 has 13 residues. Trimming pared 5 bases from V and 5 bases from J, leaving 15 bases between. CDR3 in amino acids: CSAESGTWTEAFF. Written as DNA, the CDR3 is TGCAGTGCTGAGTCCGGGACGTGGACTGAAGCTTTCTTT.

About this clonotype: One end of the junction does not line up with germline, which may come from a read error. The chain employs TRBV2 and TRBJ1-2; 8 bases match TRBD1. From germline, CDR1 is SNHLY and CDR2 FYNNEI. The CDR3 covers 12 residues. The DNA for the CDR3 is TGTACCAGGTATCGGACAGGGTATGGCTACACCTTC. Translation: CTRYRTGYGYTF.

V and J are TRBV4-3 and TRBJ2-1, with D maybe TRBD2 (6 bases). Germline CDR1 and CDR2: LGHNA and YSLEER. Trimming took 0 bases from V and 5 from J, leaving 11 bases between them. The CDR3 loop spans 15 amino acids. CDR3 sequence reads: CASSQDGVADNEQFF. The CDR3 DNA reads as TGCGCCAGCAGCCAAGATGGGGTAGCGGACAATGAGCAGTTCTTC.

This clonotype was counted a few times. The chain uses TRBV20-1 and TRBJ2-5; a weak D match, TRBD2 (6 bases). Germline V lookup: CDR1 DFQATT, CDR2 SNEGSKA (reference sequence). The ends were cut back, 6 bases at V and 0 bases at J, with 8 bases in the middle. This CDR3 comprises 12 residues. CDR3 in DNA: TGCAGTGCGCGGGACCACCAAGAGACCCAGTACTTC. This sequence encodes CSARDHQETQYF.

This clonotype has a handful of counts. V and J are TRBV29-1 and TRBJ2-7, with D perhaps TRBD2 (6 bases). V shed 6 bases and J shed 6 bases, with 15 bases lying between them. CDR1 and CDR2 (germline): SQVTM, ANQGSEA. This CDR3 contains 12 residues. The CDR3 here is CSVAGSTSEQYF. DNA for the CDR3: TGCAGCGTCGCCGGGAGCACATCCGAGCAGTACTTC.

This chain connects TRBV7-2 to TRBJ2-7, with D perhaps TRBD1 (7 bases). CDR1 and CDR2 (germline): SGHTA, FQGNSA. V lost 4 bases and J 3 bases, leaving 19 bases between the germline ends. The CDR3 length is 16 residues. This CDR3 reads CASSSRTTGDRYEQYF. The CDR3 bases are TGTGCCAGCAGCTCAAGGACTACAGGGGACCGCTACGAGCAGTACTTC.

V usage is TRBV6-2 or TRBV6-3 and J usage is TRBJ2-3; D may be TRBD2 (6 bases). The germline gives CDR1 MNHEY, CDR2 SVGEGT. Between the trimmed V and J ends, which lost 4 bases and 2 bases, there was a span of 10 bases. The length of the CDR3 is 14 residues. CDR3 in amino acids: CASSWRDHTDTQYF. In DNA form, the CDR3 reads TGTGCCAGCAGTTGGCGGGACCACACAGATACGCAGTATTTT.

The gene calls are TRBV27 and TRBJ2-7, with 7 bases fitting TRBD1. The V gene's germline CDR1 is MNHEY and CDR2 SMNVEV (reference sequence). The CDR3 extends over 14 amino acids. V was pared by 3 bases and J by 3 bases, with 5 bases of the junction left unmatched. CDR3 residues: CASSFGTVNYEQYF. CDR3 DNA: TGTGCCAGCAGTTTCGGGACAGTTAACTACGAGCAGTACTTC.

This clonotype was picked up one time. The genes are TRBV29-1 and TRBJ2-5; D gene ambiguous. Trimming took off 2 bases at V and 2 bases at J, with 12 bases between the two ends. This CDR3 is built from 14 residues. CDR1 SQVTM and CDR2 ANQGSEA come from the germline V gene. This CDR3 is CSVESGDCQETQYF. CDR3 sequence (DNA): TGCAGCGTTGAATCGGGCGACTGTCAAGAGACCCAGTACTTC.

This clonotype was recorded once. The rearrangement joins TRBV15 to TRBJ2-5; 7 bases are a match to TRBD1. The CDR3 extends over 14 amino acids. V trimming: 5 bases; J trimming: 1 base; junction bases outside the gene matches: 4. Germline V gene lookup returns CDR1 LNHNV and CDR2 YYDKDF (reference sequence). For the CDR3, the DNA is TGTGCCACCAGCGCCTGGGACAGCCAAGAGACCCAGTACTTC. Its translation: CATSAWDSQETQYF.

The gene calls are TRBV20-1 and TRBJ2-3; 10 bases fit TRBD2. The CDR3 covers 16 residues. V lost 1 base to trimming and J lost 2 bases; unmatched junction nucleotides: 6. CDR1 and CDR2 (germline): DFQATT, SNEGSKA (reference sequence). The CDR3: CSARGASGSPTDTQYF. The CDR3 DNA is TGCAGTGCTAGAGGGGCTAGCGGGAGTCCCACAGATACGCAGTATTTT.

At least ten counts were recorded for this clonotype. The CDR3 DNA sequence: TGCGCCAGCAGCCAGGGTACATCGAGCACAGATACGCAGTATTTT. Protein sequence: CASSQGTSSTDTQYF. The V call is TRBV4-1, the J call TRBJ2-3; D remains unclear. With 3 bases removed from V and 0 bases from J, the gap between germline ends came to 10 bases. Germline V gives CDR1 MGHRA, CDR2 YSYEKL. The CDR3 sequence is 15 residues long.

V gene TRBV20-1 combines with J gene TRBJ2-3, with TRBD2 as a possible D gene (6 bases). The CDR3 has 16 residues. The germline gives CDR1 DFQATT, CDR2 SNEGSKA (reference sequence). Trimming took 0 bases from V and 0 from J, leaving 13 bases between them. The CDR3 region has the DNA TGCAGTGCTAGAGATCAAATGCGGGGAAGCACAGATACGCAGTATTTT. It encodes CSARDQMRGSTDTQYF.

Here the CDR3 DNA reads TGTGCCAGCAGTTTCACCAGGAACAATGAGCAGTTCTTC. Translating it yields CASSFTRNNEQFF. The rearrangement joins TRBV28 to TRBJ2-1; D is unresolved. This CDR3 comprises 13 residues. V lost 3 bases, J lost 5 bases, and 8 bases lay in between. Germline V gene lookup returns CDR1 MDHEN and CDR2 SYDVKM.

The CDR3 loop is CASSVSPTINTGELFF. The DNA of the CDR3 is TGTGCCAGCAGCGTGTCTCCAACAATCAACACCGGGGAGCTGTTTTTT. The gene calls are TRBV9 and TRBJ2-2; no clear D gene. The CDR3 consists of 16 residues. V gave up 2 bases and J gave up 2 bases, with 13 bases separating them. Germline V gene sequence: CDR1 SGDLS, CDR2 YYNGEE.

This clonotype was detected a few times. The chain employs TRBV3-1 and TRBJ2-7; 9 bases agree with TRBD1. After removal of 3 bases from V and 5 bases from J, the junction contained 5 bases not matched to a gene. The CDR3 is 14 residues long. Germline CDR1 reads LGHDT; CDR2 reads YNNKEL (reference sequence). CDR3 bases: TGTGCCAGCAGCCAGAAAGGGACAGGGCACGAGCAGTACTTC. This gives the protein CASSQKGTGHEQYF.

This clonotype was recorded once. V is TRBV5-1 and J is TRBJ1-6; possible D gene TRBD1, 5 bases. From germline, CDR1 is SGHRS and CDR2 YFSETQ. CDR3 size: 15 residues. The V gene lost 0 bases and the J gene lost 6 bases, with 10 bases spanning the gap. CDR3 protein: CASSLVAGTNSPLHF. CDR3 DNA sequence: TGCGCCAGCAGCTTGGTGGCAGGGACTAATTCACCCCTCCACTTT.

The rearrangement uses TRBV5-1 and TRBJ2-1, with 7 positions matching TRBD1. V lost 3 bases and J lost 9; bases outside the gene matches: 9. The CDR3 loop spans 14 amino acids. Germline assignment: CDR1 SGHRS and CDR2 YFSETQ. The CDR3 coding sequence is TGCGCCAGCAGCTCCCAGACAGGGTCGGGTGAGCAGTTCTTC. Translating gives CASSSQTGSGEQFF.

The chain recombines TRBV25-1 with TRBJ2-3; D is undetermined. V was cut by 5 bases and J by 1 base, with 13 bases left in between. Germline values: CDR1 MGHDK, CDR2 SYGVNS. CDR3 size: 15 residues. The CDR3: CASSKPRFCTDTQYF. The CDR3, as DNA: TGTGCCAGCAGTAAGCCCAGGTTCTGCACAGATACGCAGTATTTT.